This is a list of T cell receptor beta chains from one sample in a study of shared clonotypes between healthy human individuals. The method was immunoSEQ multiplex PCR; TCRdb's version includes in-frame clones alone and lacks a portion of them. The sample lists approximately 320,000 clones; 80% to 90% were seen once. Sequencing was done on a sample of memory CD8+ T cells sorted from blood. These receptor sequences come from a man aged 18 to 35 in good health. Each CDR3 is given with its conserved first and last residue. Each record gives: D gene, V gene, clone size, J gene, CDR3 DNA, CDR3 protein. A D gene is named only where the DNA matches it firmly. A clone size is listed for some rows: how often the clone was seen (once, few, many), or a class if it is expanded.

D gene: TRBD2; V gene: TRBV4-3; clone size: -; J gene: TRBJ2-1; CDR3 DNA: TGCGCCAGCAGCCAAGGGACTAGCGAGAACAATGAGCAGTTCTTC; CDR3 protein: CASSQGTSENNEQFF
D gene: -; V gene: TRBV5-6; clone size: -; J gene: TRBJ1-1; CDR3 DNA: TGTGCCAGCAGCCCGGGGGGAACTGAAGCTTTCTTT; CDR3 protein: CASSPGGTEAFF
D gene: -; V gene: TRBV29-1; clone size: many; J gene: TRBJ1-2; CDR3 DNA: TGCAGCGTTGATGGAGGGGGCTATGGCTACACCTTC; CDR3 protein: CSVDGGGYGYTF
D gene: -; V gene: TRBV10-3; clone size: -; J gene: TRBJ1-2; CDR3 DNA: TGTGCCATCAGTGATACACGGGGGGAGTATGGCTACACCTTC; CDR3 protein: CAISDTRGEYGYTF
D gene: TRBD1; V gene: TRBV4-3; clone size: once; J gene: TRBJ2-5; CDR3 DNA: TGCGCCAGCAGCCTAGGACAGGGTGTTAAGGAGACCCAGTACTTC; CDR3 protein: CASSLGQGVKETQYF
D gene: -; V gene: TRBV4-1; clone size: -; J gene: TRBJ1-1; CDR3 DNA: TGCGCCAGCAGCCAAGAAGGGGGGGCGGAGGTAAGTGTGACTGAAGCTTTCTTT; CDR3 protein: CASSQEGGAEVSVTEAFF
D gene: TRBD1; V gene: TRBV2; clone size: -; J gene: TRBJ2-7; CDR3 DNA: TGTGCCAGCAGCGAACGGGGACAGGGGGCAGCCTACGAGCAGTACTTC; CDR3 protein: CASSERGQGAAYEQYF
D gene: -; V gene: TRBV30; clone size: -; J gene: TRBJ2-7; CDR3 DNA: TGTGCCTGGAGAAACAGGAGCTCCTACGAGCAGTACTTC; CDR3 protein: CAWRNRSSYEQYF
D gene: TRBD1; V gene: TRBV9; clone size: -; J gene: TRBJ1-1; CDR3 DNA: TGTGCCAGCAGCGTAAATCCAGGACAGGGGCCTGAAGCTTTCTTT; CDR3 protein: CASSVNPGQGPEAFF
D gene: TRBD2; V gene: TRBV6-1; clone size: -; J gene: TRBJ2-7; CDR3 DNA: TGTGCCAGCACAGGACGACTAGCGGATCCCTACGAGCAGTACTTC; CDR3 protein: CASTGRLADPYEQYF
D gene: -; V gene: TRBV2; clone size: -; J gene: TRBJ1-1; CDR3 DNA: TGTGCCAGCAGTACGCACATTGGGGAGCGCACTGAAGCTTTCTTT; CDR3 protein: CASSTHIGERTEAFF
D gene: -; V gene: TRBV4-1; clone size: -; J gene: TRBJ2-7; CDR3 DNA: TGCGCCAGCAGCCAATTGGGGCAGGGAGAAGCCTACGAGCAGTACTTC; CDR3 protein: CASSQLGQGEAYEQYF
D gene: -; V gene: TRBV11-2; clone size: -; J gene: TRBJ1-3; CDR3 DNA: TGTGCCAGCAGCTTATGGTTCTCTGGAAACACCATATATTTT; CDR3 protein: CASSLWFSGNTIYF
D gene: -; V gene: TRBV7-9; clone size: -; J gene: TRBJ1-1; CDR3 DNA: TGTGCCAGCAGCTTAGGAGAGGGAATGAACACTGAAGCTTTCTTT; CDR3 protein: CASSLGEGMNTEAFF
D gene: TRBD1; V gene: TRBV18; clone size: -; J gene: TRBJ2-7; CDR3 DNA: TGTGCCAGCTCACCTACACCGGGACAGGGGGCCTACGAGCAGTACTTC; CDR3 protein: CASSPTPGQGAYEQYF
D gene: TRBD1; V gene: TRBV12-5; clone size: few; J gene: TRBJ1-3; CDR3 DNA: TGTGCTAGTGGAAACCGGACAGGGCACTCTGGAAACACCATATATTTT; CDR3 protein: CASGNRTGHSGNTIYF
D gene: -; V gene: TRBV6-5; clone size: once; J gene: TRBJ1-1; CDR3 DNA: TGTGCCAGCAGTTACACCTCAACGACCGCCGGAGGGGCTTTCTTT; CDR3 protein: CASSYTSTTAGGAFF
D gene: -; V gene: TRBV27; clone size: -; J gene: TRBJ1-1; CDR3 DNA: TGTGCCAGCAGTTTATCGGGCAGGGTTTTGATCACTGAAGCTTTCTTT; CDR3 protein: CASSLSGRVLITEAFF
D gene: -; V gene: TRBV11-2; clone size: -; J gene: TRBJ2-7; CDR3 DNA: TGTGCCAGCAGCTTCGGGTTGTACGAGCAGTACTTC; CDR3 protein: CASSFGLYEQYF
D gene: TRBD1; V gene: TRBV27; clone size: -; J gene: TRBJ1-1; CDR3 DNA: TGTGCCAGCAAACAGGGGTGGGGCACTGAAGCTTTCTTT; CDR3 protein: CASKQGWGTEAFF
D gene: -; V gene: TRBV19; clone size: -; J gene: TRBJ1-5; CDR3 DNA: TGTGCCAGTAGTATGGGGGCAGGGCAGATTAATCAGCCCCAGCATTTT; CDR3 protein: CASSMGAGQINQPQHF
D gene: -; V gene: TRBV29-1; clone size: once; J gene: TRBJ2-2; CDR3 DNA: TGCAGCTTTGGGGACACGGCGAACACCGGGGAGCTGTTTTTT; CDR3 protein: CSFGDTANTGELFF
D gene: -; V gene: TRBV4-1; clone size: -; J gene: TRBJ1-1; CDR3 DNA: TGCGCCAGCAGCCATGAGGGACAAACGAACACTGAAGCTTTCTTT; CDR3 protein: CASSHEGQTNTEAFF
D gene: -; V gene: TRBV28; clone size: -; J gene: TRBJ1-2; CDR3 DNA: TGTGCCAGCAGCGGCCATGCCGGTGATGGCTACACCTTC; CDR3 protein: CASSGHAGDGYTF
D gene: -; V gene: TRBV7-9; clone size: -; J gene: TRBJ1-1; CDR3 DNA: TGTGCCAGCAGCCACAGGGACCGACAGGCTTTCTTT; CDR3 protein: CASSHRDRQAFF
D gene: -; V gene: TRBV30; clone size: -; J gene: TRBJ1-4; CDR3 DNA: TGTGCCTGGGGGGCAGGGAATGGCGAAAAACTGTTTTTT; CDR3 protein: CAWGAGNGEKLFF
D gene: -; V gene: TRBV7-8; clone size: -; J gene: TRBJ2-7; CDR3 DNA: TGTGCCAGCAGCCGATCAGCTTCCGAGCAGTACTTC; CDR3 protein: CASSRSASEQYF
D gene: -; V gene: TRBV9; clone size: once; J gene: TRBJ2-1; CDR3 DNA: TGTGCCAGCAGCGTAGATCCCAGGCGGGGAGTACTCAATGAGCAGTTCTTC; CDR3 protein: CASSVDPRRGVLNEQFF
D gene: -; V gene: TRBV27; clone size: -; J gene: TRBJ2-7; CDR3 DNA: TGTGCCAGCAGTATACAGAAAAGCTACGAGCAGTACTTC; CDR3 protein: CASSIQKSYEQYF
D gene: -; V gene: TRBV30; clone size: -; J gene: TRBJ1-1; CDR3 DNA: TGTGCCTGGAGTTACTCTCAGTTGTGGACTGAAGCTTTCTTT; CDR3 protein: CAWSYSQLWTEAFF
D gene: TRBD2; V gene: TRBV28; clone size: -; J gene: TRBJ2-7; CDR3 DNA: TGTGCCAGCAGATTAGAAGGACTAGACACTTACGAGCAGTACTTC; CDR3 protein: CASRLEGLDTYEQYF
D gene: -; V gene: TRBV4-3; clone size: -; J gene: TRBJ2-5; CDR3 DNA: TGCGCCAGCAGCCAAGATCTGACGGACCAAGAGACCCAGTACTTC; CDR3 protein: CASSQDLTDQETQYF
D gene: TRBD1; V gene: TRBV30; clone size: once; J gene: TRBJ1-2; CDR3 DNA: TGTGCCTGGAGGGACGGACAGGGGTTCTATGGCTACACCTTC; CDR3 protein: CAWRDGQGFYGYTF